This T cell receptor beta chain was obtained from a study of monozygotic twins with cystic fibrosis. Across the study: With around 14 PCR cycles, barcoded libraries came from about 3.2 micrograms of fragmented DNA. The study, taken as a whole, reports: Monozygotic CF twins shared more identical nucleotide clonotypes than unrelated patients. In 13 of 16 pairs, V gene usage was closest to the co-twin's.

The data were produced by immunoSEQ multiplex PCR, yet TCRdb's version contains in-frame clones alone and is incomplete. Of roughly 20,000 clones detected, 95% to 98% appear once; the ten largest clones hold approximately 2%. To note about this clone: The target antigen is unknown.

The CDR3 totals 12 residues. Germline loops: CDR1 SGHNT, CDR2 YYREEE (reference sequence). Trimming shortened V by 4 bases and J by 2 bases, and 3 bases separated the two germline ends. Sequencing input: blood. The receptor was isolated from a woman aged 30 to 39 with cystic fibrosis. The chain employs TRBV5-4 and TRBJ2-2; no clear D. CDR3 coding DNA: TGTGCCAGCAGCACAAACACCGGGGAGCTGTTTTTT. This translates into CASSTNTGELFF.